The 16 T cell receptor beta chains reported below all come from one sample, sequenced in a study of OX40 agonist ivuxolimab in advanced cancers. This table comes from immunoSEQ multiplex PCR, and its TCRdb copy is limited to in-frame clones, with some not included. The sample shows about 70,000 clones, about three quarters of them seen only once. Here the sequenced sample was CD4+ or CD8+ T cells sorted from blood, taken in a trial of the OX40 agonist ivuxolimab. Receptors were obtained from an adult with an advanced solid tumor such as melanoma, head and neck, liver or kidney cancer.

The chain combines TRBV11-3 with TRBJ2-1; D gene ambiguous. The V gene's germline CDR1 is SGHNT and CDR2 YENEEA. The CDR3 spans 13 residues. Trimming removed 7 bases from V and 4 bases from J, with 11 bases in between. The CDR3 sequence: CASTSYGYNEQFF. CDR3 bases: TGTGCCAGCACCTCCTACGGATACAATGAGCAGTTCTTC.

The rearrangement uses TRBV27 and TRBJ2-2; D may match TRBD1 or TRBD2 (5 bases each). This CDR3 has 13 amino acids. Germline V gene data show CDR1 as MNHEY and CDR2 as SMNVEV (reference sequence). Between the trimmed V and J ends, which lost 4 bases and 9 bases, there was a span of 12 bases. The CDR3 bases are TGTGCCAGCAGTTACGAGGGACCCAGGGAGCTGTTTTTT. It translates to CASSYEGPRELFF.

The chain uses TRBV4-3 and TRBJ1-4; possibly TRBD1 for D (6 bases). Germline CDR1 LGHNA, CDR2 YSLEER. The CDR3 contains 16 residues. V was pared by 0 bases and J by 8 bases, with 16 bases between. The CDR3 here is CASSQERGAIVEKLFF. CDR3 nucleotide sequence: TGCGCCAGCAGCCAAGAAAGGGGGGCCATCGTAGAAAAACTGTTTTTT.

CDR3 in amino acids: CASSYSTLSQPQHF. The CDR3 DNA follows: TGTGCCAGCAGTTACTCGACCTTGAGTCAGCCCCAGCATTTT. This chain links TRBV6-6 with TRBJ1-5; D gene ambiguous. This CDR3 has 14 amino acids. V was clipped by 0 bases and J by 6 bases, with 9 bases between them. Germline CDR1 reads MNHNY; CDR2 reads SVGAGI (reference sequence).

The chain joins TRBV19 to TRBJ1-1, with TRBD1 matching 9 bases. Germline V gene sequence: CDR1 LNHDA, CDR2 SQIVND (reference sequence). J was trimmed by 1 base and V by 6 bases; bases with no gene match: 3. CDR3 length equals 14 residues. The CDR3 reads CASRQDRGNTEAFF. The CDR3 region has the DNA TGTGCCAGTAGGCAGGACAGGGGGAACACTGAAGCTTTCTTT.

This clone showed up just a few times. V and J are TRBV6-4 and TRBJ1-2, with no clear D. Trimming shortened V by 6 bases and J by 6 bases, and 17 bases separated the two germline ends. CDR1 MRHNA and CDR2 SNTAGT come from the germline V gene. The CDR3 consists of 14 residues. Written as DNA, the CDR3 is TGTGCCAGCAGACCCTTCGCAGTAGAGGATGGCTACACCTTC. Translation gives CASRPFAVEDGYTF.

The V gene is TRBV18, the J gene TRBJ1-1; D remains ambiguous. The V gene's germline CDR1 is KGHSH and CDR2 LQKENI. The CDR3 runs to 13 residues. V was shortened by 3 bases and J by 1 base, with 6 bases between the two germline ends. CDR3 sequence reads: CASSPTQNTEAFF. The CDR3 DNA reads TGTGCCAGCTCACCGACCCAGAACACTGAAGCTTTCTTT.

About this clone itself: A junction boundary mismatches the germline segment, possibly from a read error. The chain joins TRBV5-6 to TRBJ2-2; D is perhaps TRBD2 (5 bases). The CDR3 consists of 15 residues. Germline V CDR1 and CDR2: SGHDT, YYEEEE. The CDR3 DNA reads TGTACCAGCAGCTTGGTAGCGCCGACCACCGGGGAGCTGTTTTTT. It translates to CTSSLVAPTTGELFF.

V and J are TRBV28 and TRBJ2-5; D remains ambiguous. The J call could be wrong; TRBJ2-7 is a better fit for the DNA end. This CDR3 has 11 residues. Germline-derived CDR1 and CDR2 are MDHEN and SYDVKM. CDR3 region: CASSLGYEQYF. For the CDR3, the DNA is TGTGCCAGCAGTTTAGGCTACGAGCAGTACTTC.

This chain joins TRBV5-1 and TRBJ2-7; maybe TRBD1 (5 bases). Germline V CDR1 and CDR2: SGHRS, YFSETQ. The CDR3 spans 15 residues. With 4 bases removed from V and 4 bases from J, the gap between germline ends came to 18 bases. Written as DNA, the CDR3 is TGCGCCAGCAGCCTGTTAATAGGGGTCGGATACGAGCAGTACTTC. Residues: CASSLLIGVGYEQYF.

This clone occurred a few times. V and J are TRBV6-5 and TRBJ1-5, with no clear D. CDR1 is MNHEY and CDR2 is SVGAGI in the germline V gene. The CDR3 contains 15 residues. Trimming took 5 bases from V and 0 from J, leaving 11 bases between them. The CDR3 loop is CASSSLSISNQPQHF. CDR3 nucleotides: TGTGCCAGCAGTAGCCTTTCCATTAGCAATCAGCCCCAGCATTTT.

This rearrangement joins TRBV7-9 to TRBJ1-1; D is ambiguous. Germline V gene data show CDR1 as SEHNR and CDR2 as FQNEAQ (reference sequence). Trimming took 6 bases from V and 4 from J, leaving 21 bases between them. The CDR3 covers 16 residues. The CDR3: CASRASPRDGSTEAFF. The DNA for the CDR3 is TGTGCCAGCAGGGCGAGCCCCCGGGATGGGAGCACTGAAGCTTTCTTT. The full variable domain, rest sourced from reference TRBV7-9 and TRBJ1-1, is DTGVSQNPRHKITKRGQNVTFRCDPISEHNRLYWYRQTLGQGPEFLTYFQNEAQLEKSRLLSDRFSAERPKGSFSTLEIQRTEQGDSAMYLCASRASPRDGSTEAFFGQGTRLTVV.

The chain couples TRBV7-4 to TRBJ1-1, with TRBD1 identical over 9 bases. Germline V gives CDR1 SGHVT, CDR2 SQSDAQ. CDR3 length: 16 residues. Unmatched junction bases numbered 13, after V lost 4 bases and J lost 7 bases. The chain's CDR3 is CASSSKGTGICGEAFF. CDR3 coding DNA: TGTGCCAGCAGCTCTAAGGGGACAGGGATTTGCGGTGAAGCTTTCTTT.

In this sample, this clone turned up once. The rearrangement links TRBV5-1 to TRBJ2-5; 7 bases are shared with TRBD1. V dropped 0 bases and J dropped 4; count of bases not matched to a gene: 6. Germline CDR1 is SGHRS and CDR2 is YFSETQ. The CDR3 has 15 amino acids. CDR3 sequence reads: CASSLEGAWRETQYF. The CDR3, as DNA: TGCGCCAGCAGCTTGGAGGGGGCCTGGAGAGAGACCCAGTACTTC.

The chain uses TRBV5-1 and TRBJ1-4; D may be TRBD1 (5 bases). The CDR3 spans 15 residues. V lost 4 bases to trimming and J lost 0 bases, with 10 bases between them. The germline V gene has CDR1 SGHRS and CDR2 YFSETQ. CDR3 in amino acids: CASSLGRATNEKLFF. CDR3 coding DNA: TGCGCCAGCAGCCTGGGACGGGCAACTAATGAAAAACTGTTTTTT.

CDR3 in amino acids: CASSEVGISGNTIYF. CDR3 DNA: TGTGCCAGCAGTGAGGTTGGGATCTCTGGAAACACCATATATTTT. The chain joins TRBV2 to TRBJ1-3; D is unresolved. The CDR3 covers 15 residues. V lost 3 bases and J 0 bases, leaving 9 bases between the germline ends. Germline CDR1 is SNHLY and CDR2 is FYNNEI.